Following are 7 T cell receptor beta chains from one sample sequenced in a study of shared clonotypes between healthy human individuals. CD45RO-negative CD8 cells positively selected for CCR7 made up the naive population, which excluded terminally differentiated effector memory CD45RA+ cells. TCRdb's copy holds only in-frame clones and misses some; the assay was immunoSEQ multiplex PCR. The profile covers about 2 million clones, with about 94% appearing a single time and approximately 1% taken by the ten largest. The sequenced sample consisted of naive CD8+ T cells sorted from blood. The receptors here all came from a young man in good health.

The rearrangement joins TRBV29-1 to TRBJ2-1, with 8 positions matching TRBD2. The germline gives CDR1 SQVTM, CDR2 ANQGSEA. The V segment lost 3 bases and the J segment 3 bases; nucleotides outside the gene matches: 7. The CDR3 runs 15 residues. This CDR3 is CSVDAGRAFYNEQFF. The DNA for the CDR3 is TGCAGCGTTGATGCCGGGAGGGCGTTCTACAATGAGCAGTTCTTC.

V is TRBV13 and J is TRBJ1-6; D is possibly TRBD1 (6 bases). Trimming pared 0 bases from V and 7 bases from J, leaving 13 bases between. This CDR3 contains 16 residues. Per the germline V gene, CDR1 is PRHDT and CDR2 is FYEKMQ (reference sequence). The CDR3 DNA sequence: TGTGCCAGCAGCTTAGGAGGGGGTTTAGGGAATTCACCCCTCCACTTT. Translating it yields CASSLGGGLGNSPLHF.

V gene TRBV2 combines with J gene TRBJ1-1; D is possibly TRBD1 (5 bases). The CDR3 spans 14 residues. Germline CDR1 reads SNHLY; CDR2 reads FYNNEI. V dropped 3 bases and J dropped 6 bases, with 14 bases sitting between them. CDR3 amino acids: CASSDEGGEAEAFF. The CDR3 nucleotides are TGTGCCAGCAGTGACGAGGGAGGGGAGGCTGAAGCTTTCTTT.

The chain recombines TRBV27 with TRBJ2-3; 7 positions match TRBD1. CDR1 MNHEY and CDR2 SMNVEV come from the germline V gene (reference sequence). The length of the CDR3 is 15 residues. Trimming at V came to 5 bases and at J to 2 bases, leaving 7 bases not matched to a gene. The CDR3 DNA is TGTGCCAGCAGTACCGGGACAGTAGCCACAGATACGCAGTATTTT. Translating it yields CASSTGTVATDTQYF.

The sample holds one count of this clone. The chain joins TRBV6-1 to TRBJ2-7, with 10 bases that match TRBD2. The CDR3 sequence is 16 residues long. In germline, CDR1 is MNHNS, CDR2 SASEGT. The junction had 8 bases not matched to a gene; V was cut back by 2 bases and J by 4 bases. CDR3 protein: CASSENKLAGEYEQYF. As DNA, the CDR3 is TGTGCCAGCAGTGAAAACAAGCTAGCGGGGGAATACGAGCAGTACTTC.

The DNA for the CDR3 is TGCGCCAGCAGCGACCTCGAAAGGATGGAGACCCAGTACTTC. It is translated as CASSDLERMETQYF. J is TRBJ2-5 and V is TRBV5-1; no clear D gene. V was shortened by 4 bases and J by 5 bases, with 15 bases between the two germline ends. CDR1 is SGHRS and CDR2 is YFSETQ in the germline V gene. The CDR3 runs to 14 residues.

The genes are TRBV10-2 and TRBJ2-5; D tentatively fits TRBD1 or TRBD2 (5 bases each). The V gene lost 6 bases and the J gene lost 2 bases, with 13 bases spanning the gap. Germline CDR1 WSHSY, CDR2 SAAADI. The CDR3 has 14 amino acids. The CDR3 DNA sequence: TGCGCCAGCAGGTCCCCGGGACCTCAAGAGACCCAGTACTTC. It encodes CASRSPGPQETQYF.